Following are 6 T cell receptor beta chains from one sample sequenced in a study of regulatory T cells in long-lasting Graves disease. Time point meaning: persistent/refractory GD, antithyroid drugs over 5 years with positive TRAb. From PBMCs, RNA was extracted and then used to make the TCR library. Relying on iRepertoire HTBI primers and Arm-PCR of CDR3 regions, the team built TCR beta libraries. TCRdb analysed the multiplex PCR reads with MiXCR anew, one entry per CDR3 protein. The sample yields some 330,000 distinct CDR3 sequences, 23% seen once. This material consisted of peripheral blood mononuclear cells (PBMCs), taken when the disease was refractory, from a patient treated with antithyroid drugs. All receptors come from a woman aged 40 to 50 with Graves disease.

This chain links TRBV7-9 with TRBJ2-2, with 8 bases that match TRBD2. This CDR3 has 15 residues. V trimming: 3 bases; J trimming: 3 bases; junction bases outside the gene matches: 3. Germline V lookup: CDR1 SEHNR, CDR2 FQNEAQ (reference sequence). CDR3 residues: CASSFGTSDTGELFF. The CDR3 DNA follows: TGTGCCAGCAGCTTTGGGACTAGTGACACCGGGGAGCTGTTTTTT.

This clonotype was counted many times. V gene TRBV15 combines with J gene TRBJ2-2; TRBD1 is a possible D gene (6 bases). Trimming took 1 base from V and 3 from J, leaving 12 bases between them. The CDR3 totals 16 residues. In germline, CDR1 is LNHNV, CDR2 YYDKDF (reference sequence). For the CDR3, the DNA is TGTGCCACCAGCAGAGGGACAGTCTTAGACACCGGGGAGCTGTTTTTT. Its protein product is CATSRGTVLDTGELFF.

Regarding this clonotype: It may be a read error: a sequence one base away is much more abundant. V usage is TRBV10-3 and J usage is TRBJ2-3; no firm D call. The CDR3 covers 13 residues. CDR1 is ENHRY and CDR2 is SYGVKD in the germline V gene. For the CDR3, the DNA is TGTGCCACCAGTGCGGACCACACAGATACGCAGTATTTT. This encodes CATSADHTDTQYF.

Worth noting for this clonotype: This is likely an artifact of a read error, given a far larger clone one base away. V usage is TRBV3-1 and J usage is TRBJ1-1, with 9 bases identical to TRBD1. CDR3 size: 14 residues. Germline CDR1 is LGHDT and CDR2 is YNNKEL (reference sequence). V shed 3 bases, J shed 3 bases, and the junction held 2 bases outside the gene matches. CDR3 DNA: TGTGCCAGCAGCCATGGACAGGGGTACACTGAAGCTTTCTTT. It yields the protein CASSHGQGYTEAFF.

The sample holds many counts of this clonotype. V gene TRBV11-2 combines with J gene TRBJ1-2; 7 bases are shared with TRBD1. J gave up 4 bases and V 6 bases, and 5 bases lay outside the gene matches. The CDR3 sequence is 13 residues long. Germline CDR1 SGHAT, CDR2 FQNNGV. CDR3 sequence (DNA): TGTGCCAGCAGTCGGGACAGAGCCTATGGCTACACCTTC. As protein: CASSRDRAYGYTF.

This clonotype was recorded a few times. CDR3 protein: CASNGYSGTEAFF. The CDR3 region has the DNA TGCGCCAGCAATGGCTATTCGGGCACTGAAGCTTTCTTT. The chain employs TRBV5-1 and TRBJ1-1; D call uncertain. Germline V gives CDR1 SGHRS, CDR2 YFSETQ. The CDR3 has 13 amino acids. The V end was cut by 6 bases, the J end by 4 bases, with 13 bases between.